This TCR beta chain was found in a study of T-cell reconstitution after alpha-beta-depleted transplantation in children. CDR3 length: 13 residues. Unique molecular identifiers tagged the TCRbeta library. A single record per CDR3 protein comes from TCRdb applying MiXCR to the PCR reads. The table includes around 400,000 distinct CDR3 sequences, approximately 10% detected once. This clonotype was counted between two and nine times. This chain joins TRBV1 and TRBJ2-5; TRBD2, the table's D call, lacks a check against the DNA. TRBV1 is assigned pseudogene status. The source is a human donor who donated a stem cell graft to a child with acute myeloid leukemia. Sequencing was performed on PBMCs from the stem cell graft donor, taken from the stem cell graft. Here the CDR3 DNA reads TGCACCAGCAGTTGTGGGCCACGGGAGACCCAGTACTTC. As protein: CTSSCGPRETQYF.